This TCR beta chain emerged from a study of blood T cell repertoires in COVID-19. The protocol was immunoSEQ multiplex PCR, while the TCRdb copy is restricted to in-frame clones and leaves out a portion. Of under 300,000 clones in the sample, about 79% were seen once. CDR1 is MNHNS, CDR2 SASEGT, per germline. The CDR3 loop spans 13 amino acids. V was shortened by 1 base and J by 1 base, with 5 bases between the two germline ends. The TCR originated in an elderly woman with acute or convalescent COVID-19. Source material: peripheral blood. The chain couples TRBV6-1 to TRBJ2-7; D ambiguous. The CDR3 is CASSEVSSYEQYF. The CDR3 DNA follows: TGTGCCAGCAGTGAAGTATCTTCCTACGAGCAGTACTTC.